This passage covers 17 T cell receptor beta chains from one sample sequenced in a study of blood T cell repertoires in COVID-19. Clones were sequenced by immunoSEQ multiplex PCR, and TCRdb holds only the in-frame ones, with some missing. There are approximately 210,000 clones in the sample; roughly 81% occur only once, and approximately 8.1% lies in the top ten. Sequenced sample: peripheral blood. These receptors were obtained from a woman between 45 and 60 years old with active or convalescent COVID-19.

This clone has a handful of counts. The germline gene is not matched at one end of the junction; a read error may be the cause. The genes are TRBV28 and TRBJ1-5, with D unresolved. This CDR3 spans 12 amino acids. The germline CDR1 and CDR2 sequences are MDHEN and SYDVKM. CDR3 region: CASSQSIQPQHF. In nucleotides, the CDR3 is TGTGCCAGCAGTCAAAGCATTCAGCCCCAGCATTTT.

The CDR3: CASSVVPGTGNTIYF. The CDR3 bases are TGTGCCAGCAGCGTAGTTCCAGGGACTGGAAACACCATATATTTT. This chain links TRBV9 with TRBJ1-3; D is perhaps TRBD1 (5 bases). CDR1 SGDLS and CDR2 YYNGEE come from the germline V gene. This CDR3 is built from 15 residues. Deletions cut 0 bases from V and 2 bases from J, with 9 bases between.

This clone was recorded once. As DNA, the CDR3 is TGCGCCAGCAGCTTGGCCCTCTCCTACGAGCAGTACTTC. Its protein product is CASSLALSYEQYF. V gene TRBV5-1 combines with J gene TRBJ2-7; D remains unclear. Germline CDR1 is SGHRS and CDR2 is YFSETQ. V lost 0 bases, J lost 0 bases, and 4 bases lay in between. The CDR3 is 13 amino acids.

A note on this clone: The identical CDR3 is also encoded by other nucleotide sequences in the sample. This sequence joins TRBV2 and TRBJ1-1; 7 nucleotides agree with TRBD1. The CDR3 contains 13 residues. J gave up 1 base and V 6 bases, and 2 bases lay outside the gene matches. Per germline, CDR1 SNHLY and CDR2 FYNNEI. For the CDR3, the DNA is TGTGCCAGCAGCAGACAGGGGAACACTGAAGCTTTCTTT. Translated, it gives CASSRQGNTEAFF.

Only one count was recorded for this clone. This rearrangement joins TRBV5-4 to TRBJ2-7; 8 positions agree with TRBD1. Losses at the gene ends were 1 base for V and 6 bases for J; bases not matched to a gene: 6. Germline lookup yields CDR1 SGHNT and CDR2 YYREEE (reference sequence). The CDR3 has 14 residues. DNA of the CDR3: TGTGCCAGCAGCTTGTGGCAGGGGGCTTCCGAGCAGTACGTC. Translating gives CASSLWQGASEQYV.

This sequence joins TRBV30 and TRBJ1-1, with D possibly matching TRBD1 (6 bases). CDR1 is GTSNPN and CDR2 is SVGIG in the germline V gene (reference sequence). The CDR3 runs to 10 residues. V lost 5 bases to trimming and J lost 11 bases, with 12 bases between them. The CDR3 sequence: CAWGQRGAFF. CDR3 nucleotide sequence: TGTGCCTGGGGACAGAGGGGGGCTTTCTTT.

The genes are TRBV4-1 and TRBJ2-7; D is perhaps TRBD1 (6 bases). Germline V gives CDR1 MGHRA, CDR2 YSYEKL. The CDR3 totals 15 residues. V dropped 1 base and J dropped 3 bases, with 13 bases sitting between them. The CDR3 DNA reads TGCGCCAGCAGCCAAGGAACAGGGACCTACTACGAGCAGTACGTC. The encoded protein is CASSQGTGTYYEQYV.

The chain couples TRBV21-1 to TRBJ1-3; the DNA was not used to check the table's D call, TRBD1. TRBV21-1 corresponds to a pseudogene. The CDR3 runs 17 residues. The CDR3 loop reads CASSKVGTDSSGNTIYF. CDR3 sequence (DNA): TGTGCCAGCAGCAAAGTTGGTACAGATAGCTCTGGAAACACCATATATTTT.

The chain joins TRBV10-2 to TRBJ2-7; 10 bases fit TRBD1. The CDR3 length is 17 residues. The V and J ends lost 0 bases and 10 bases, in that order; junction bases with no gene match: 15. Germline V lookup: CDR1 WSHSY, CDR2 SAAADI. CDR3 loop: CASSESNTRQGALSQYV. The CDR3 DNA reads TGCGCCAGCAGTGAGTCGAATACGAGACAGGGGGCCCTTTCCCAGTACGTC.

The genes are TRBV2 and TRBJ2-5, with 8 bases identical to TRBD2. Trimming took 6 bases from V and 4 from J; bases not matched to a gene: 4. CDR1 and CDR2 (germline): SNHLY, FYNNEI. This CDR3 is 13 amino acids long. CDR3 nucleotides: TGTGCCAGCAGCGGGGGGGCATTAGAGACCCAGTACTTC. Protein: CASSGGALETQYF.

J is TRBJ1-2 and V is TRBV12-3 or TRBV12-4; D not certain. V gave up 2 bases and J gave up 5 bases, with 9 bases separating them. The CDR3 has 13 residues. The CDR3 spells CASSLRRSYGYTF. CDR3 DNA sequence: TGTGCCAGCAGTTTACGGCGGTCGTATGGCTACACCTTC.

This clone was counted a few times. This chain connects TRBV11-2 to TRBJ1-1; tentative D call: TRBD1 (6 bases). V was trimmed by 1 base and J by 0 bases, leaving 15 bases between them. The CDR3 length is 17 residues. Germline loops: CDR1 SGHAT, CDR2 FQNNGV. For the CDR3, the DNA is TGTGCCAGCAGCTTAGTCCTACAGGGTACCATGAACACTGAAGCTTTCTTT. Protein sequence: CASSLVLQGTMNTEAFF.

V and J are TRBV5-1 and TRBJ1-2; 8 bases fit TRBD1. From germline, CDR1 is SGHRS and CDR2 YFSETQ. This CDR3 contains 15 residues. With V trimmed by 3 bases and J by 4 bases, 8 bases remained unmatched. In nucleotides, the CDR3 is TGCGCCAGCAGCTCCCAGACAGGGGTAGTCTATGGCTACACCTTC. Translating it yields CASSSQTGVVYGYTF.

This clone was detected once. The chain is built from TRBV20-1 and TRBJ2-5; no clear D. CDR3 length: 11 residues. V lost 7 bases, J lost 2 bases, and 8 bases lay in between. Germline lookup yields CDR1 DFQATT and CDR2 SNEGSKA (reference sequence). CDR3 loop: CSVMTQETQYF. Written as DNA, the CDR3 is TGCAGTGTTATGACACAAGAGACCCAGTACTTC.

The chain uses TRBV7-9 and TRBJ2-1; 7 nucleotides line up with TRBD1. With 5 bases clipped from V and 2 bases from J, the junction kept 3 bases outside the gene matches. CDR1 and CDR2 (germline): SEHNR, FQNEAQ (reference sequence). CDR3 length: 14 residues. This chain's CDR3 is CASSRTGPYNEQFF. The DNA for the CDR3 is TGTGCCAGCAGCCGGACAGGACCCTACAATGAGCAGTTCTTC.

A few counts support this clone. This chain connects TRBV5-1 to TRBJ1-3; 7 nucleotides align to TRBD1. The CDR3 is 17 residues long. CDR1 and CDR2 (germline): SGHRS, YFSETQ. After removal of 1 base from V and 0 bases from J, the junction contained 7 bases not matched to a gene. The CDR3 sequence is CASSLSRGQSSGNTIYF. The CDR3 DNA reads as TGCGCCAGCAGCTTGTCTAGGGGACAGAGCTCTGGAAACACCATATATTTT.

The genes are TRBV18 and TRBJ2-3, with 8 bases fitting TRBD1. CDR3 length: 14 amino acids. Unmatched junction bases numbered 6, after V lost 2 bases and J lost 8 bases. The germline V gene encodes CDR1 KGHSH and CDR2 LQKENI. This chain's CDR3 is CASSPTGGLGTQYF. The DNA of the CDR3 is TGTGCCAGCTCACCAACAGGGGGACTGGGTACGCAGTATTTT.